The rows below give T cell receptor beta chains drawn from one sample of a study of metastatic and nonmetastatic thyroid tumors. TCRdb redid the clone calls on the PCR reads using MiXCR. There are approximately 19,000 clones in the sample; 20% to 25% occur only once, and around 9.3% lies in the top ten. The source material was tumor tissue. These receptors originate from a male donor with papillary thyroid cancer or a benign thyroid nodule (not recorded which). Some clones in this sample may be carry-over from other donors' samples. Each CDR3 is given with its conserved first and last residue. D genes are given only for firm matches. Clone size appears in some rows only: once, few, many, or a class for an expanded clone.

size: many
D: .
V: TRBV5-1
J: TRBJ1-2
DNA: TGCGCCAGCACCCGCGGGGACACCTCTAACTATGGCTACACCTTC
CDR3: CASTRGDTSNYGYTF

size: .
D: .
V: TRBV20-1
J: TRBJ1-6
DNA: TGCAGTGCTAGAGATGAGCCAGCTTATAATTCACCCCTCCACTTT
CDR3: CSARDEPAYNSPLHF

size: many
D: .
V: TRBV24-1
J: TRBJ2-5
DNA: TGTGCCACCAGTGATGGTCTTCATCCGGGTGAGACCCAGTACTTC
CDR3: CATSDGLHPGETQYF

size: medium-sized
D: .
V: TRBV6-1
J: TRBJ1-6
DNA: TGTGCCAGCAGGAATCTAGGTATGGACTATTCACCCCTCCACTTT
CDR3: CASRNLGMDYSPLHF

size: many
D: .
V: TRBV9
J: TRBJ2-2
DNA: TGTGCCAGCAGCGTTAGCGGAGCAACTAACACCGGGGAGCTGTTTTTT
CDR3: CASSVSGATNTGELFF

size: many
D: .
V: TRBV27
J: TRBJ1-1
DNA: TGTGCCAGCAGCACCCCAGGGAACACTGAAGCTTTCTTT
CDR3: CASSTPGNTEAFF

size: many
D: .
V: TRBV29-1
J: TRBJ2-7
DNA: TGCAGCGTTGGCATTCTCTCCTACGAGCAGTACTTC
CDR3: CSVGILSYEQYF

size: .
D: TRBD1
V: TRBV7-9
J: TRBJ1-6
DNA: TGTGCCAGCAGCTTAGGGGACAGGGGGCATTCACCCCTCCACTTT
CDR3: CASSLGDRGHSPLHF

size: .
D: .
V: TRBV5-1
J: TRBJ1-6
DNA: TGCGCCAGCAGCTTTGACAGGCCCGACTCACCCCTCCACTTT
CDR3: CASSFDRPDSPLHF

size: many
D: .
V: TRBV10-3
J: TRBJ2-1
DNA: TGTGCCATCAGTGAGTCGAGGGAGGAGCAGTTCTTC
CDR3: CAISESREEQFF

size: .
D: .
V: TRBV20-1
J: TRBJ1-2
DNA: TGCAGTGGGGGGGGTGCTAACTATGGCTACACCTTC
CDR3: CSGGGANYGYTF

size: .
D: TRBD1
V: TRBV6-1
J: TRBJ1-2
DNA: TGTGCCAGCAGTCGGGGGACAGCTCCTAACTATGGCTACACCTTC
CDR3: CASSRGTAPNYGYTF

size: many
D: TRBD1
V: TRBV20-1
J: TRBJ1-4
DNA: TGCAGTGCGCGGGACAGTCAGAATGAAAAACTGTTTTTT
CDR3: CSARDSQNEKLFF

size: many
D: .
V: TRBV27
J: TRBJ2-2
DNA: TGTGCCAGCAGTTTATCTCCCGGATGGGTGTCCGGGGAGCTGTTTTTT
CDR3: CASSLSPGWVSGELFF

size: medium-sized
D: TRBD2
V: TRBV6-5
J: TRBJ2-2
DNA: TGTGCCAGCACCGAGATGAGGGGGCTAGCGGGAGGTAGCGCCGGGGAGCTGTTTTTT
CDR3: CASTEMRGLAGGSAGELFF

size: many
D: .
V: TRBV7-4
J: TRBJ2-6
DNA: TGTGCCAGCAGCTTAGAGTGCAGGCCCTCTGGGGCCAACGTCCTGACTTTC
CDR3: CASSLECRPSGANVLTF

size: many
D: .
V: TRBV7-2
J: TRBJ1-5
DNA: TGTGCCAGCAGCTCTTATAATCAGCCCCAGCATTTT
CDR3: CASSSYNQPQHF

size: .
D: .
V: TRBV20-1
J: TRBJ2-7
DNA: TGCAGTGCTAGAGAGACTGGGCAGGGTTTTTCCTACGAGCAGTACTTC
CDR3: CSARETGQGFSYEQYF

size: .
D: .
V: TRBV28
J: TRBJ1-2
DNA: TGTGCCAGCAGACAATCACGAACGGGTAGAGGGGATGGCTACACCTTC
CDR3: CASRQSRTGRGDGYTF

size: many
D: .
V: TRBV7-3
J: TRBJ2-1
DNA: TGTGCCACCCACCCGAGCGATGAGCAGTTCTTC
CDR3: CATHPSDEQFF

size: medium-sized
D: .
V: TRBV7-8
J: TRBJ2-7
DNA: TGTGCCAGCAGCTTAGCGTACAGAGAGCAGTACTTC
CDR3: CASSLAYREQYF

size: once
D: .
V: TRBV4-1
J: TRBJ2-3
DNA: TGCGCCAGCAGGGTCGAGGGAACGCAGTATTTT
CDR3: CASRVEGTQYF

size: .
D: .
V: TRBV20-1
J: TRBJ1-1
DNA: TGCAGTGCTAGGCCTCTCATGAACACAGAATCTTTCTTT
CDR3: CSARPLMNTESFF

size: many
D: .
V: TRBV20-1
J: TRBJ1-2
DNA: TGCAGTGCTGAGAAGGACATCCTCTATGGCTACACCTTC
CDR3: CSAEKDILYGYTF

size: many
D: .
V: TRBV19
J: TRBJ2-5
DNA: TGTGCCAGTAGTCAATACCGGGCCCCAGGGGAGACCCAGTACTTC
CDR3: CASSQYRAPGETQYF

size: .
D: .
V: TRBV4-1
J: TRBJ1-1
DNA: TGCGCCAGCAGATCCGACTTGAACACTGAAGCTTTCTTT
CDR3: CASRSDLNTEAFF

size: many
D: .
V: TRBV7-3
J: TRBJ2-1
DNA: TGTGCCAGCAGCCCCCAGCCCTACAATGAGCAGTTCTTC
CDR3: CASSPQPYNEQFF

size: many
D: TRBD1
V: TRBV29-1
J: TRBJ1-2
DNA: TGCAGCGTTGGGCCGGGACAGGGAAGATATGGCTACACCTTC
CDR3: CSVGPGQGRYGYTF

size: many
D: .
V: TRBV6-1
J: TRBJ1-4
DNA: TGTGCCAGCAGTGAAAGGTCCTCACGCGGGGCGACCACAGCTAATGAAAAACTGTTTTTT
CDR3: CASSERSSRGATTANEKLFF

size: many
D: TRBD1
V: TRBV5-6
J: TRBJ2-7
DNA: TGTGCCAGTAATGCCGGGACAGAGTACGAGCAGTACTTC
CDR3: CASNAGTEYEQYF

size: many
D: .
V: TRBV18
J: TRBJ1-5
DNA: TGTGCCAGCTCACAAAATGCTGAGTTTCAGCCCCAGCATTTT
CDR3: CASSQNAEFQPQHF

size: few
D: .
V: TRBV5-4
J: TRBJ2-7
DNA: TGTGCCAGCAGAGGCTACGAGCAGTACTTC
CDR3: CASRGYEQYF

size: many
D: TRBD1
V: TRBV5-4
J: TRBJ2-5
DNA: TGTGCCAGCAGCTTACACGGACAGGGTCTAGTGGAGACCCAGTACTTC
CDR3: CASSLHGQGLVETQYF

size: .
D: .
V: TRBV18
J: TRBJ2-5
DNA: TGTGCCAGCTCACCCGTTGCGCAGGCCTCGGAGACCCAGTACTTC
CDR3: CASSPVAQASETQYF

size: medium-sized
D: TRBD2
V: TRBV6-6
J: TRBJ2-7
DNA: TGTGCCAGCAGACTCGGGACAGGTGGAGCGGGAGGGCCTGGCGAGCAGTACTTC
CDR3: CASRLGTGGAGGPGEQYF

size: many
D: TRBD2
V: TRBV30
J: TRBJ2-7
DNA: TGTGCCTTTGGACTAGCGGAGGGGTACGAGCAGTACTTC
CDR3: CAFGLAEGYEQYF